This T cell receptor beta chain was observed in a study of T cells in women clearing cervical HPV infection. Overall study context: Cases' blood sampling followed lesion detection by median approximately 150 days (90 to 200).

Study-wide points: Effector/memory and HPV-specific T cells were not isolated, and association timing is unknown.

On this clone: Its antigen is not known. The missing CDR3 end, 3 residues past where the read stops, is filled in from the germline J gene.

This CDR3 has 14 amino acids. Trimming removed 4 bases at V and 3 bases at J, with 13 bases between. Per the germline V gene, CDR1 is SNHLY and CDR2 is FYNNEI. Prevalent HPV16 infections were excluded; only incident single HPV16 infections included. Dot-blot hybridization genotyped cervical HPV amplified with MY09/MY11 PCR. Profiled with immunoSEQ multiplex PCR; TCRdb holds only in-frame clones, not every one. The sample holds 35,000 to 45,000 clones. This TCR came from a woman between 18 and 75 years old with a cervical HPV16 infection that either progressed to CIN3+ or cleared (not recorded which). This chain uses TRBV2 with TRBJ2-7; D perhaps matches TRBD2 (5 bases). Sequencing was carried out using blood buffy coat. CDR3 protein: CASSVRLPVYEQYF. CDR3 bases read: TGTGCCAGCAGTGTCAGACTACCCGTCTACGAG.